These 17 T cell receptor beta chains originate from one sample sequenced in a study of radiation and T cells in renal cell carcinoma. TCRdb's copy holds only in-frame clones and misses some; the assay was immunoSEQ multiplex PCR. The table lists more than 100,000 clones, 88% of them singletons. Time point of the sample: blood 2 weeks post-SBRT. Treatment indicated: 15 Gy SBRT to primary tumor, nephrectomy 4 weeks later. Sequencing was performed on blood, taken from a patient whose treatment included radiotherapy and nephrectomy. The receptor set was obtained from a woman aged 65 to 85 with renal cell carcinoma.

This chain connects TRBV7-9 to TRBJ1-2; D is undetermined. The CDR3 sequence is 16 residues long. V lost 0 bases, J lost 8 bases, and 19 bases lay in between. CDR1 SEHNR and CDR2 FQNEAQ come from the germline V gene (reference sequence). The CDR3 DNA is TGTGCCAGCAGCTTAGCGGGTCGAGGCTCGGGAGAGGGCTACACCTTC. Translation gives CASSLAGRGSGEGYTF.

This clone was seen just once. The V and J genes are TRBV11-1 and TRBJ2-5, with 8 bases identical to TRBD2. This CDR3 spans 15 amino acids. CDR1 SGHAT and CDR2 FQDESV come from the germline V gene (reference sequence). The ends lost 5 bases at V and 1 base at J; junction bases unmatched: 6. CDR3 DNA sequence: TGTGCCAGCAGCCCAAGACTAGCGCCCCAAGAGACCCAGTACTTC. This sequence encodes CASSPRLAPQETQYF.

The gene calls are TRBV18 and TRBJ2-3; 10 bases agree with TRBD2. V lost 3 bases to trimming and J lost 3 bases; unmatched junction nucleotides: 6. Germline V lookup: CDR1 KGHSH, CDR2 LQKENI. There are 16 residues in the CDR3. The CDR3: CASSPPTGLATDTQYF. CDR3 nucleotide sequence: TGTGCCAGCTCACCTCCGACGGGACTAGCGACAGATACGCAGTATTTT.

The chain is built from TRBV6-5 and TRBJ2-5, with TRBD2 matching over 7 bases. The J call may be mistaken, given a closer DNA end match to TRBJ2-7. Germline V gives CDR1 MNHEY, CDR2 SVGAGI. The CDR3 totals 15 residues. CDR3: CASTPGGLNTYEQYF. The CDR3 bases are TGTGCCAGCACCCCGGGGGGACTTAATACCTACGAGCAGTACTTC.

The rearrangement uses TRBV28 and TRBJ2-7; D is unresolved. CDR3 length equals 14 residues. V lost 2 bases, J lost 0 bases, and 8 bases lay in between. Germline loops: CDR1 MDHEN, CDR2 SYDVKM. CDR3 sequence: CASSLASDSYEQYF. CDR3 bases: TGTGCCAGCAGTTTAGCGTCAGACTCCTACGAGCAGTACTTC.

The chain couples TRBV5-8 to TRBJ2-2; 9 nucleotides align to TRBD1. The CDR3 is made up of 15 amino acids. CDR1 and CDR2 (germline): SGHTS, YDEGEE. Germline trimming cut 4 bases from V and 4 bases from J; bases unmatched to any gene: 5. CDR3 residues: CASSPGQGATGELFF. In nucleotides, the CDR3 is TGTGCCAGCAGCCCGGGACAGGGAGCCACCGGGGAGCTGTTTTTT.

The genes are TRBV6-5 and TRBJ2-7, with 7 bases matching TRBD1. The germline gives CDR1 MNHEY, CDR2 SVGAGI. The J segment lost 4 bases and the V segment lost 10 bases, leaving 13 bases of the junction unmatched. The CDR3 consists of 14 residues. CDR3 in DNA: TGTGCCACTAAGGTGACAGGGACGTTGTACGAGCAGTACTTC. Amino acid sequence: CATKVTGTLYEQYF.

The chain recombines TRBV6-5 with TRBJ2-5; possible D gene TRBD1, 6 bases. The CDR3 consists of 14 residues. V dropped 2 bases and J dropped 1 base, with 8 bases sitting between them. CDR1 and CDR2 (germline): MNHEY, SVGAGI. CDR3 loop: CASSYHRAQETQYF. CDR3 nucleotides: TGTGCCAGCAGTTACCACAGGGCCCAAGAGACCCAGTACTTC.

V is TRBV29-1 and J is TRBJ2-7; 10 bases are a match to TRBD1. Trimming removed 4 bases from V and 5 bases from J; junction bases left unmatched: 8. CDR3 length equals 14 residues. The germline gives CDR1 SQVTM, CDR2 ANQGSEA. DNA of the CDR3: TGCAGCGTTGCTCCGGGACAGGGGATCCACGAGCAGTACTTC. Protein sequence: CSVAPGQGIHEQYF.

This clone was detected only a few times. The DNA for the CDR3 is TGTGCCAGTAGTATAGCCCTCGGGGGCAGCAATCAGCCCCAGCATTTT. It yields the protein CASSIALGGSNQPQHF. The V call is TRBV19, the J call TRBJ1-5, with a possible D match to TRBD1 (6 bases). The CDR3 has 16 amino acids. From germline, CDR1 is LNHDA and CDR2 SQIVND (reference sequence). Deletions cut 1 base from V and 1 base from J, with 11 bases between. Full variable domain (outside the CDR3, taken from reference TRBV19 and TRBJ1-5): DGGITQSPKYLFRKEGQNVTLSCEQNLNHDAMYWYRQDPGQGLRLIYYSQIVNDFQKGDIAEGYSVSREKKESFPLTVTSAQKNPTAFYLCASSIALGGSNQPQHFGDGTRLSIL.

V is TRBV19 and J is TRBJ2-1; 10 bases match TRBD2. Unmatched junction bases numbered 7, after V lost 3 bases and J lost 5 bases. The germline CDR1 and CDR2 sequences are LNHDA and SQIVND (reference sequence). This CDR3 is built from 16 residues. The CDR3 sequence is CASSMRRSGGDNEQFF. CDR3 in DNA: TGTGCCAGTAGTATGAGGAGGAGCGGGGGGGACAATGAGCAGTTCTTC. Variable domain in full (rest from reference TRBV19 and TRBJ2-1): DGGITQSPKYLFRKEGQNVTLSCEQNLNHDAMYWYRQDPGQGLRLIYYSQIVNDFQKGDIAEGYSVSREKKESFPLTVTSAQKNPTAFYLCASSMRRSGGDNEQFFGPGTRLTVL.

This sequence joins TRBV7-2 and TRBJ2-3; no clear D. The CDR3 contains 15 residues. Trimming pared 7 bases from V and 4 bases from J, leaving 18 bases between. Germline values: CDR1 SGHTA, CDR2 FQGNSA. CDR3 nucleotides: TGTGCCAGCACCCCGTCCCGGACGACGGCAGATACGCAGTATTTT. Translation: CASTPSRTTADTQYF. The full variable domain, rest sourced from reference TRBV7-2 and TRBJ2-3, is GAGVSQSPSNKVTEKGKDVELRCDPISGHTALYWYRQSLGQGLEFLIYFQGNSAPDKSGLPSDRFSAERTGGSVSTLTIQRTQQEDSAVYLCASTPSRTTADTQYFGPGTRLTVL.

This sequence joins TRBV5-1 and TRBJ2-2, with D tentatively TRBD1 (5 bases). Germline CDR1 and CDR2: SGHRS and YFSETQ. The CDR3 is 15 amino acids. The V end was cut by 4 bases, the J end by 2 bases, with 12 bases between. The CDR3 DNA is TGCGCCAGCAGCCCAGACAGCTTAAACACCGGGGAGCTGTTTTTT. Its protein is CASSPDSLNTGELFF.

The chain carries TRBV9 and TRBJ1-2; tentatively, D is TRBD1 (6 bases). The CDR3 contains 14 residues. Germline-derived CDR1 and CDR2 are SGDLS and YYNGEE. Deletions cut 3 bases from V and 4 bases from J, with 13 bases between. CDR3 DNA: TGTGCCAGCAGCGACGCCGGGACACCCTATGGCTACACCTTC. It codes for CASSDAGTPYGYTF.

CDR3 sequence: CASSVGTSGVRVTQYF. The CDR3 coding sequence is TGTGCCAGCAGCGTGGGGACTAGCGGGGTGCGGGTGACCCAGTACTTC. The rearrangement joins TRBV11-3 to TRBJ2-5; 13 positions agree with TRBD2. Germline loops: CDR1 SGHNT, CDR2 YENEEA. The V and J ends lost 5 bases and 7 bases, in that order; junction bases with no gene match: 10. The CDR3 length is 16 residues. Variable domain in full (rest from reference TRBV11-3 and TRBJ2-5): EAGVVQSPRYKIIEKKQPVAFWCNPISGHNTLYWYLQNLGQGPELLIRYENEEAVDDSQLPKDRFSAERLKGVDSTLKIQPAELGDSAVYLCASSVGTSGVRVTQYFGPGTRLLVL.

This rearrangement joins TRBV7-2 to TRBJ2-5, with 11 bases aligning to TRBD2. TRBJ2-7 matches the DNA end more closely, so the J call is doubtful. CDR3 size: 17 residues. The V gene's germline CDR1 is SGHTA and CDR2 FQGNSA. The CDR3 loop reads CASSLRGPGLAVYEQYF. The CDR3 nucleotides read TGTGCCAGCAGCTTAAGGGGACCGGGACTAGCGGTCTACGAGCAGTACTTC.

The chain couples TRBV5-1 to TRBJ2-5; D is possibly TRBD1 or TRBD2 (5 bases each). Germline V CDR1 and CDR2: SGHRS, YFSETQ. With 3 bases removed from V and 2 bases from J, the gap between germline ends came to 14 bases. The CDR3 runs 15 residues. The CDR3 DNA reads TGCGCCAGCAGCTGGGGACGTTCCTTTCAAGAGACCCAGTACTTC. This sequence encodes CASSWGRSFQETQYF.